The 25 T cell receptor beta chains below come from one sample, sequenced in a study of T cell responses to AZD1222 COVID-19 vaccine. Sequencing used immunoSEQ multiplex PCR; TCRdb keeps in-frame clones, though not all of them. Found here are about 150,000 clones, roughly nine tenths of them singletons; the top ten hold approximately 7%. The sequenced sample was peripheral blood, obtained after recovery from COVID-19. The receptors derive from an adult who had recovered from COVID-19.

V gene TRBV11-2 combines with J gene TRBJ1-6, with D tentatively TRBD1 (5 bases). The CDR3 sequence is 16 residues long. The germline V gene encodes CDR1 SGHAT and CDR2 FQNNGV. V gave up 3 bases and J gave up 6 bases, with 15 bases separating them. The CDR3 is CASSLEAGRSNSPLHF. For the CDR3, the DNA is TGTGCCAGCAGCTTGGAGGCGGGACGGAGTAATTCACCCCTCCACTTT.

The chain carries TRBV7-2 and TRBJ2-2; D is undetermined. Between the trimmed V and J ends, which lost 2 bases and 5 bases, there was a span of 12 bases. Germline V gene data show CDR1 as SGHTA and CDR2 as FQGNSA. This CDR3 region has 15 residues. The CDR3 coding sequence is TGTGCCAGCAGCTTACGCACCGTTTCGACCGGGGAGCTGTTTTTT. It codes for CASSLRTVSTGELFF.

The chain has TRBV5-1 and TRBJ1-3; tentative D call: TRBD1 (6 bases). CDR1 SGHRS and CDR2 YFSETQ come from the germline V gene. Trimming took off 6 bases at V and 10 bases at J, with 20 bases between the two ends. This CDR3 is 14 amino acids long. CDR3 region: CASTPDRPGRTIYF. In nucleotides, the CDR3 is TGCGCCAGCACCCCGGACAGACCCGGGAGGACCATATATTTT.

Only one count was recorded for this clone. The J gene is TRBJ2-7, the V gene TRBV28; 7 positions agree with TRBD2. CDR1 is MDHEN and CDR2 is SYDVKM in the germline V gene. The CDR3 is 14 amino acids. The trim removed 1 base at V and 7 bases at J, leaving 7 bases unmatched. CDR3 sequence (DNA): TGTGCCAGCAGTTTATTCGGGAGGCTGGGGGAGCAGTACTTC. It codes for CASSLFGRLGEQYF. Filled out from reference TRBV28 and TRBJ2-7, the complete variable domain reads DVKVTQSSRYLVKRTGEKVFLECVQDMDHENMFWYRQDPGLGLRLIYFSYDVKMKEKGDIPEGYSVSREKKERFSLILESASTNQTSMYLCASSLFGRLGEQYFGPGTRLTVT.

V is TRBV6-5 and J is TRBJ1-6, with no clear D. The germline V and J ends were trimmed by 2 bases and 10 bases, with 15 bases remaining between them. The CDR3 is 15 residues long. Germline V gene sequence: CDR1 MNHEY, CDR2 SVGAGI. The CDR3 DNA follows: TGTGCCAGCAGTTACGCGGCAGGCATTGGGTCACCCCTCCACTTT. As protein: CASSYAAGIGSPLHF.

CDR3: CSVERGNTQYF. CDR3 nucleotide sequence: TGCAGCGTTGAAAGGGGAAATACGCAGTATTTT. The chain carries TRBV29-1 and TRBJ2-3, with D perhaps TRBD1 (5 bases). From germline, CDR1 is SQVTM and CDR2 ANQGSEA. Trimming took 2 bases from V and 7 from J, leaving 7 bases between them. The CDR3 has 11 amino acids.

This sequence joins TRBV28 and TRBJ2-7; TRBD2 agrees at 11 bases. CDR1 and CDR2 (germline): MDHEN, SYDVKM. The V gene end was trimmed by 4 bases and the J gene end by 10 bases; junction bases not matched to a gene: 6. The CDR3 loop spans 13 amino acids. The CDR3: CASSSLLAGGQYF. The CDR3 region has the DNA TGTGCCAGCAGTTCCCTCCTAGCGGGGGGTCAGTACTTC.

This clone was seen a single time. The V gene is TRBV5-1, the J gene TRBJ2-2; 8 bases align to TRBD2. The J segment lost 4 bases and the V segment lost 4 bases, leaving 6 bases of the junction unmatched. The CDR3 is 15 residues long. Germline lookup yields CDR1 SGHRS and CDR2 YFSETQ. The CDR3 protein is CASSVSGSGTGELFF. In DNA form, the CDR3 reads TGCGCCAGCAGCGTGAGCGGGAGTGGCACCGGGGAGCTGTTTTTT. The whole variable domain, filled in from reference TRBV5-1 and TRBJ2-2, reads KAGVTQTPRYLIKTRGQQVTLSCSPISGHRSVSWYQQTPGQGLQFLFEYFSETQRNKGNFPGRFSGRQFSNSRSEMNVSTLELGDSALYLCASSVSGSGTGELFFGEGSRLTVL.

J is TRBJ2-7 and V is TRBV7-4; 7 bases line up with TRBD1. Germline CDR1 and CDR2: SGHVT and SQSDAQ. This CDR3 has 17 amino acids. J gave up 2 bases and V 5 bases, and 15 bases lay outside the gene matches. This CDR3 is CASSPDPLRDSPYEQYF. CDR3 in DNA: TGTGCCAGCAGCCCCGATCCTCTCCGGGACAGCCCCTACGAGCAGTACTTC. The complete variable domain, with remaining parts taken from reference TRBV7-4 and TRBJ2-7, reads GAGVSQSPRYKVAKRGRDVALRCDSISGHVTLYWYRQTLGQGSEVLTYSQSDAQRDKSGRPSGRFSAERPERSVSTLKIQRTEQGDSAVYLCASSPDPLRDSPYEQYFGPGTRLTVT.

V usage is TRBV5-8 and J usage is TRBJ1-2; D is uncertain. The CDR3 runs 13 residues. Germline V lookup: CDR1 SGHTS, CDR2 YDEGEE. The V end was cut by 1 base, the J end by 8 bases, with 12 bases between. For the CDR3, the DNA is TGTGCCAGCAGCTTGCTCACAAGCAAGGGCTACACCTTC. It codes for CASSLLTSKGYTF.

The V call is TRBV2, the J call TRBJ2-4; weak D call: TRBD2 (6 bases). CDR3 length: 16 amino acids. CDR1 and CDR2 (germline): SNHLY, FYNNEI. The V and J ends lost 7 bases and 6 bases respectively, with 22 bases between them. CDR3 in amino acids: CASTDRDSAFVNIQYF. Here the CDR3 DNA reads TGTGCCAGCACCGACCGGGACTCAGCTTTTGTAAACATTCAGTACTTC.

This clone has just one count. The chain carries TRBV10-3 and TRBJ2-7, with 7 bases that match TRBD1. The V gene's germline CDR1 is ENHRY and CDR2 SYGVKD. The junction had 10 bases not matched to a gene; V was cut back by 6 bases and J by 5 bases. The CDR3 loop spans 14 amino acids. The CDR3 sequence is CAISKRQGLDEQYF. DNA for the CDR3: TGTGCCATCAGCAAGCGACAGGGCTTGGACGAGCAGTACTTC.

The V gene is TRBV3-1 (or the pseudogene TRBV3-2), the J gene TRBJ2-1, with 12 bases matching TRBD2. V shed 4 bases and J 0 bases; nucleotides not matched to a gene: 4. CDR1 is LGHDT and CDR2 is YNNKEL in the germline V gene (reference sequence). CDR3 size: 17 residues. CDR3 region: CASSPQTSGSSYNEQFF. CDR3 nucleotides: TGTGCCAGCAGCCCCCAGACTAGCGGGAGCTCCTACAATGAGCAGTTCTTC.

This sequence joins TRBV11-2 and TRBJ2-1; 7 positions match TRBD1. Losses at the gene ends were 3 bases for V and 4 bases for J; bases not matched to a gene: 6. In germline, CDR1 is SGHAT, CDR2 FQNNGV. This CDR3 comprises 15 residues. The CDR3 coding sequence is TGTGCCAGCAGCTTCTTGACAGGGTCATACAATGAGCAGTTCTTC. As protein: CASSFLTGSYNEQFF.

J is TRBJ1-1 and V is TRBV19; D is uncertain. The CDR3 totals 13 residues. The germline gives CDR1 LNHDA, CDR2 SQIVND (reference sequence). V lost 0 bases and J lost 3, with 5 bases in between. The CDR3 DNA is TGTGCCAGTAGTATAGATCGGGACACTGAAGCTTTCTTT. This sequence encodes CASSIDRDTEAFF.

The chain links TRBV28 to TRBJ2-1; 8 positions agree with TRBD2. The CDR3 covers 14 residues. V lost 3 bases and J lost 2; bases outside the gene matches: 0. Per the germline V gene, CDR1 is MDHEN and CDR2 is SYDVKM. As DNA, the CDR3 is TGTGCCAGCAGTTTGCGGGGGGCCTACAATGAGCAGTTCTTC. It translates to CASSLRGAYNEQFF.

The CDR3 region has the DNA TGTGCCAGCGCCGACGAAATGGGGGGGCACGAGCAGTACTTC. This codes for CASADEMGGHEQYF. This rearrangement joins TRBV27 to TRBJ2-7; a weak D match, TRBD2 (7 bases). The germline CDR1 and CDR2 sequences are MNHEY and SMNVEV (reference sequence). The ends were cut back, 8 bases at V and 5 bases at J, with 19 bases in the middle. The CDR3 sequence is 14 residues long.

This chain joins TRBV6-5 and TRBJ2-3; D remains unclear. The germline V and J ends were trimmed by 5 bases and 2 bases, with 2 bases remaining between them. The CDR3 totals 11 residues. Germline CDR1 and CDR2: MNHEY and SVGAGI. The CDR3 sequence is CASSHTDTQYF. The CDR3 nucleotides are TGTGCCAGCAGTCACACAGATACGCAGTATTTT.

About this clone: No DNA is shown, since the ends of the CDR3 on it are uncertain; the CDR3 is the one TCRdb lists. The chain uses TRBV9 and TRBJ2-1. Germline values: CDR1 SGDLS, CDR2 YYNGEE. Ends included, the CDR3 has 15 residues. The CDR3 reads CASSVLRASYNEQFF.

Details on this clone: The same CDR3 arises from other DNA sequences in this sample as well. The J gene is TRBJ1-2, the V gene TRBV9; 7 nucleotides agree with TRBD1. This CDR3 is 16 amino acids long. Germline values: CDR1 SGDLS, CDR2 YYNGEE. The ends lost 0 bases at V and 4 bases at J; junction bases unmatched: 9. The DNA of the CDR3 is TGTGCCAGCAGCGTAGAGGGGAGACAGGGAGGCTATGGCTACACCTTC. Residues: CASSVEGRQGGYGYTF.

J is TRBJ2-4 and V is TRBV4-3, with D maybe TRBD1 (6 bases). Trimming pared 4 bases from V and 1 base from J, leaving 14 bases between. Germline CDR1 reads LGHNA; CDR2 reads YSLEER. The CDR3 loop spans 16 amino acids. The CDR3 sequence: CASSLNRDAAKNIQYF. The CDR3 bases are TGCGCCAGCAGCCTAAACAGGGACGCGGCCAAAAACATTCAGTACTTC.

The chain carries TRBV2 and TRBJ2-5; TRBD1 aligns across 7 bases. J was trimmed by 5 bases and V by 6 bases; bases with no gene match: 12. CDR3 size: 15 residues. The germline V gene encodes CDR1 SNHLY and CDR2 FYNNEI. The CDR3 reads CASRLGQPSVETQYF. For the CDR3, the DNA is TGTGCCAGCAGACTGGGACAGCCGAGCGTGGAGACCCAGTACTTC.

This clone was counted a few times. V is TRBV5-4 and J is TRBJ2-5; the D call may be TRBD1 or TRBD2 (6 bases each). CDR3 length equals 14 residues. V lost 2 bases and J 3 bases, leaving 11 bases between the germline ends. Per the germline V gene, CDR1 is SGHNT and CDR2 is YYREEE (reference sequence). The CDR3 bases are TGTGCCAGCAGCTTAGGGGGGCAGAAAGAGACCCAGTACTTC. Residues: CASSLGGQKETQYF.

The gene calls are TRBV3-1 (or the pseudogene TRBV3-2) and TRBJ2-7; D assignment may be TRBD1 or TRBD2 (5 bases each). The V gene lost 4 bases and the J gene lost 2 bases, with 15 bases spanning the gap. The V gene's germline CDR1 is LGHDT and CDR2 YNNKEL (reference sequence). CDR3 length: 15 residues. Here the CDR3 reads CASSPLGTGTYEQYF. The CDR3 coding sequence is TGTGCCAGCAGCCCCCTTGGGACGGGAACCTACGAGCAGTACTTC.

As for this clone: This CDR3 is also generated by other DNA sequences in the sample. The V gene is TRBV4-1, the J gene TRBJ2-7; D is unresolved. CDR1 and CDR2 (germline): MGHRA, YSYEKL. This CDR3 is 11 amino acids long. V lost 1 base to trimming and J lost 5 bases, with 3 bases between them. The CDR3 DNA is TGCGCCAGCAGCCAAGGGGACGAGCAGTACTTC. Translation: CASSQGDEQYF.